The source of this T cell receptor beta chain is a study of T cell responses to AZD1222 COVID-19 vaccine. V was pared by 5 bases and J by 7 bases, with 20 bases between. The germline V gene has CDR1 LGHNT and CDR2 FRNRAP. The CDR3 spans 16 residues. TCRdb keeps only in-frame clones here, not all; method: immunoSEQ multiplex PCR. The sample has about 140,000 clones; 85% to 95% are singletons. The sample was peripheral blood, taken on day 0 of AZD1222 vaccination. The rearrangement joins TRBV12-5 to TRBJ1-4; D uncertain. The receptor was derived from an adult in good health. The DNA for the CDR3 is TGTGCTAGTGGTCCCCCCCTGGGAGGGTCCAGTGAAAAACTGTTTTTT. This encodes CASGPPLGGSSEKLFF.